This T cell receptor (beta chain) was retrieved from a study of T-cell memory formation after mild COVID-19. On the study more broadly: In these data, TCR clusters were largely donor specific. Study results and limitations: Mainly CM and EM harbored the contracting CD4+ clones; mainly EMRA harbored the CD8+ ones. Some clones that responded turned up in pre-infection memory, which suggests that cross-reactive memory joined in.

TCRdb fed the 5' RACE reads into MiXCR, producing one record per CDR3 protein. The sample has around 510,000 distinct CDR3 sequences, less than 25% seen once; the top ten hold around 9.2%. Per germline, CDR1 SEHNR and CDR2 FQNEAQ (reference sequence). The V gene lost 5 bases and the J gene lost 11 bases, with 21 bases spanning the gap. CDR3 length: 15 amino acids. Of note for this clonotype: Antigen unknown.

The receptor was isolated from an adult woman who had mild COVID-19 (a few samples of this study predate the infection). Cell type and time point are not known. This chain uses TRBV7-9 with TRBJ1-4; D unclear. Sequencing was carried out using PBMCs or a T cell subset sorted from them (not recorded which). CDR3: CASSPDDGGKGKLFF. The CDR3 coding sequence is TGTGCCAGCAGCCCCGACGATGGCGGGAAAGGGAAACTGTTTTTT. The entire variable domain, with the rest obtained from reference TRBV7-9 and TRBJ1-4, is as follows: DTGVSQNPRHKITKRGQNVTFRCDPISEHNRLYWYRQTLGQGPEFLTYFQNEAQLEKSRLLSDRFSAERPKGSFSTLEIQRTEQGDSAMYLCASSPDDGGKGKLFFGSGTQLSVL.